This T cell receptor beta chain came from a study of human T cells and chemical hapten exposure. The CDR3 extends over 15 amino acids. Trimming at V came to 6 bases and at J to 2 bases, leaving 11 bases not matched to a gene. Germline V gives CDR1 DFQATT, CDR2 SNEGSKA (reference sequence). This clonotype was counted many times. Time point noted: healthy volunteer bleed at 2 weeks. Whole blood, unfractionated, served as the material for total RNA extraction. What the library attached to individual cDNA molecules were unique molecular identifiers. Authors' methods: Sample-level TCR yields exhibited a median of roughly 96,000, with a range of roughly 20,000 to 750,000. Each CDR3 protein is one row after TCRdb ran MiXCR on the RACE reads. The V and J calls were determined by TCRdb, not by the authors. This sample has some 46,000 distinct CDR3 sequences, with 3.5% to 4.5% found just once.

Sequencing input: whole blood. This sequence originates from a female donor in good health. Some clones in this sample may be carry-over from other donors' samples. The V call is TRBV20-1, the J call TRBJ1-1; 8 positions agree with TRBD1. Written as DNA, the CDR3 is TGCAGTGCGGGATCCTGGGCAGGGGGCAACACTGAAGCTTTCTTT. It translates to CSAGSWAGGNTEAFF.